This T cell receptor (beta chain) was obtained from a study of cytomegalovirus exposure and HLA in healthy donors. This CDR3 region has 14 residues. The V gene lost 8 bases and the J gene lost 9 bases, with 21 bases spanning the gap. In germline, CDR1 is SGDLS, CDR2 YYNGEE. 60 Vbeta and 13 Jbeta primers were used in PCR. TCRdb's table, derived via immunoSEQ multiplex PCR, lists solely in-frame clones and lacks some. The sample shows 130,000 or so clones, around three quarters of them seen only once. The receptor was isolated from a man in his thirties or forties in good health and CMV-seronegative. The chain combines TRBV9 with TRBJ2-1, with D tentatively TRBD1 (6 bases). The sample taken for sequencing was PBMCs. The CDR3 here is CASTGSSTIGEQFF. CDR3 nucleotide sequence: TGTGCCAGTACAGGGTCCTCAACAATCGGTGAGCAGTTCTTC.